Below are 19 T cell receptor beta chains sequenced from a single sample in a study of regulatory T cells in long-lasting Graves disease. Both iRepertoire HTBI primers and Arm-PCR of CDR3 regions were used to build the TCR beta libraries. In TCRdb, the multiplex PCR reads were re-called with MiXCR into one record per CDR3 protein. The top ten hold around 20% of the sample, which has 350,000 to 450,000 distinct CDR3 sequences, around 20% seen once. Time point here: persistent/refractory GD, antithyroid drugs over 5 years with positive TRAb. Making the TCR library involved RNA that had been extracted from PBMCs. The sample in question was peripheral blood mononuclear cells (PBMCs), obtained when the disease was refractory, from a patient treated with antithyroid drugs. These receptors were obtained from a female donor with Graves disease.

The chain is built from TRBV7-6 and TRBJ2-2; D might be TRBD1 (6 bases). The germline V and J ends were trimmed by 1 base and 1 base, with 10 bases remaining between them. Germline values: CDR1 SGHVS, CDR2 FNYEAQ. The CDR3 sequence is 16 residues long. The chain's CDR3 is CASSLDQGWNTGELFF. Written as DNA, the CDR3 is TGTGCCAGCAGCTTAGACCAGGGGTGGAACACCGGGGAGCTGTTTTTT.

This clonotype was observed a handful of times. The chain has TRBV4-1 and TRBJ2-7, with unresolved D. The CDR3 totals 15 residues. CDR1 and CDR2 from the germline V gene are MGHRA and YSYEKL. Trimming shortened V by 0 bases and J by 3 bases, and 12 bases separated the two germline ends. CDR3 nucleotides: TGCGCCAGCAGCCAAGATAGAGGTTCTGGCTACGAGCAGTACTTC. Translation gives CASSQDRGSGYEQYF.

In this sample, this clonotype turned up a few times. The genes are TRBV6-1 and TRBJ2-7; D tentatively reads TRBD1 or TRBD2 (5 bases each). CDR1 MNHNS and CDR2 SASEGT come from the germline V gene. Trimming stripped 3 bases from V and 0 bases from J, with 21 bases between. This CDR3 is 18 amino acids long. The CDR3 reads CASSDSDWETVISYEQYF. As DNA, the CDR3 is TGTGCCAGCAGTGATTCGGATTGGGAGACAGTTATCTCCTACGAGCAGTACTTC.

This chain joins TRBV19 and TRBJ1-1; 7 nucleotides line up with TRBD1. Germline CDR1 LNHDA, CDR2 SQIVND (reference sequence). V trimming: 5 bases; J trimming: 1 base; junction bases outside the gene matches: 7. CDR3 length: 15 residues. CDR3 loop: CASSVMGQSNTEAFF. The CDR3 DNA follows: TGTGCCAGTAGTGTAATGGGACAGTCGAACACTGAAGCTTTCTTT.

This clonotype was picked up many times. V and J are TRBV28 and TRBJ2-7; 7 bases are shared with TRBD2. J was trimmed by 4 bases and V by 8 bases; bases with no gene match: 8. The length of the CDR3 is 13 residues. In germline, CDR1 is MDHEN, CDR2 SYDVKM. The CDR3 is CASLSSGRYEQYF. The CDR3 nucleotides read TGTGCCAGCTTGTCTAGCGGAAGATACGAGCAGTACTTC.

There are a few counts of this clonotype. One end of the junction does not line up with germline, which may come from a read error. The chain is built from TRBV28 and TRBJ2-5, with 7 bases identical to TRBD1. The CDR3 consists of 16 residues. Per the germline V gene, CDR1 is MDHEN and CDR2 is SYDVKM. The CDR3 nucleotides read TGTGCCAGCACGGGCAGGACAGGAAAGAATCAAGAGACCCGGTACTTC. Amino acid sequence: CASTGRTGKNQETRYF.

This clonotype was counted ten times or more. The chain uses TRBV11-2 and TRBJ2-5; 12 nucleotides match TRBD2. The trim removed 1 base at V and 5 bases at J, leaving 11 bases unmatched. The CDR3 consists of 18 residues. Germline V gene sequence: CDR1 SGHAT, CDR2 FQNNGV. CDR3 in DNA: TGTGCCAGCAGCTTAGCTTCGCTAGCGGGAGGGCAAGGCGAGACCCAGTACTTC. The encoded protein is CASSLASLAGGQGETQYF.

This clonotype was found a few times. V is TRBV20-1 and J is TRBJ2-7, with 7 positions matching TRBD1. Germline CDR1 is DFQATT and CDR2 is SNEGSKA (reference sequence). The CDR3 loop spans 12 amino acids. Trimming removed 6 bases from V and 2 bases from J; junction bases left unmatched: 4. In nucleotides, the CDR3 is TGCAGTGCACCCGGACAGGCCTACGAGCAGTACTTC. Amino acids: CSAPGQAYEQYF.

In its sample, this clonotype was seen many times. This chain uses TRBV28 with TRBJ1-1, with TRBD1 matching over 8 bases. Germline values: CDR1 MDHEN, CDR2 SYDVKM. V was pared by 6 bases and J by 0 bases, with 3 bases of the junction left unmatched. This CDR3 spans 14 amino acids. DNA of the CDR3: TGTGCCAGCAGACGGGGACAGGTGAACACTGAAGCTTTCTTT. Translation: CASRRGQVNTEAFF.

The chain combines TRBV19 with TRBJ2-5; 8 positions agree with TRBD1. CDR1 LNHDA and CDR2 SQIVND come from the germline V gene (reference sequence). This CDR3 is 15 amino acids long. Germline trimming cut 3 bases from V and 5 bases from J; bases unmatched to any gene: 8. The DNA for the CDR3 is TGTGCCAGTAGTATTCAGCAGGGGGCAGCTGAGACCCAGTACTTC. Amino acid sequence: CASSIQQGAAETQYF.

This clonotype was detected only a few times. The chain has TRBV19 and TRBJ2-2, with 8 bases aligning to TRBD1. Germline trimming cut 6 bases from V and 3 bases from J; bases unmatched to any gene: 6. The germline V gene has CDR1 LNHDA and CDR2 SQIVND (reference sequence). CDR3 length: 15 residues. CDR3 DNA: TGTGCCAGTAGCTTAATGACAGGGGACACCGGGGAGCTGTTTTTT. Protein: CASSLMTGDTGELFF.

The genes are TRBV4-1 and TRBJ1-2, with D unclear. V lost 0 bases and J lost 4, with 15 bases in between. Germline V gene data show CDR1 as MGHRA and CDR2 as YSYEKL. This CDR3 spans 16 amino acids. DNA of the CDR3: TGCGCCAGCAGCCAAGAAGGGCAACAACGAATCTATGGCTACACCTTC. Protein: CASSQEGQQRIYGYTF.

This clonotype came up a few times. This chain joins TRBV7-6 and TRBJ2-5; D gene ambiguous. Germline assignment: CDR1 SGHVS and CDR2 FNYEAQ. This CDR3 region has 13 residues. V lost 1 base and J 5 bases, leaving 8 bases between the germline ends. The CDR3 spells CASSLGPVETQYF. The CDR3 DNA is TGTGCCAGCAGCTTAGGTCCGGTGGAGACCCAGTACTTC.

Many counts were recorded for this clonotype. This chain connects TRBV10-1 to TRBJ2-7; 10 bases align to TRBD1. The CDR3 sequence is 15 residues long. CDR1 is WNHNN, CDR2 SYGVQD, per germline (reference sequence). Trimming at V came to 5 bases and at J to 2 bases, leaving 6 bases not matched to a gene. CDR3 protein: CASSSGQGNTYEQYF. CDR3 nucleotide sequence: TGCGCCAGCAGTTCGGGACAGGGGAACACCTACGAGCAGTACTTC.

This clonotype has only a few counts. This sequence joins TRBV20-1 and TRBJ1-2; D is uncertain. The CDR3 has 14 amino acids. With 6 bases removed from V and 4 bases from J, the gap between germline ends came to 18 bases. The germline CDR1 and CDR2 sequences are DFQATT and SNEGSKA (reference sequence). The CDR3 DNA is TGCAGTGCCAGGCAGGAGGGTGGCCCCTATGGCTACACCTTC. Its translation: CSARQEGGPYGYTF.

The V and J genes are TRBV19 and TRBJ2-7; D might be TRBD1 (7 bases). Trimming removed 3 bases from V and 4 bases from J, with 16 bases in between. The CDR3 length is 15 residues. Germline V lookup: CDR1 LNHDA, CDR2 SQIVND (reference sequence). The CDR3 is CASSIRTGGGYEQYF. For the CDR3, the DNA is TGTGCCAGTAGTATTCGGACAGGAGGGGGGTACGAGCAGTACTTC.

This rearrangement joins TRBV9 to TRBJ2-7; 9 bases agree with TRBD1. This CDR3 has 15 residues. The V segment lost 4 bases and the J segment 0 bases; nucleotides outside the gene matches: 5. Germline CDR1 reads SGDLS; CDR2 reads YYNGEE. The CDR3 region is CASSHGTGPSYEQYF. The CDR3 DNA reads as TGTGCCAGCAGCCACGGGACAGGGCCCTCCTACGAGCAGTACTTC.

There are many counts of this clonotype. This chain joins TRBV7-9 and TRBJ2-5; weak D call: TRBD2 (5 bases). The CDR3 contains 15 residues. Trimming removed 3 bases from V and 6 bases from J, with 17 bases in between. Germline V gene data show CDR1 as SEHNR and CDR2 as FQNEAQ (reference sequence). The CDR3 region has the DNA TGTGCCAGCAGCTTCGGGATTAGTGGGTCGCAGACCCAGTACTTC. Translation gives CASSFGISGSQTQYF.

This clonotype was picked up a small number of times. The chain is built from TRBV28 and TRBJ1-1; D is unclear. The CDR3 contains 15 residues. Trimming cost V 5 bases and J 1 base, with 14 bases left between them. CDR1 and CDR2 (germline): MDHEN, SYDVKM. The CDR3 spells CASSVLGQTNTEAFF. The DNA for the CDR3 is TGTGCCAGCAGTGTCCTTGGGCAGACGAACACTGAAGCTTTCTTT.